This T cell receptor (beta chain) derives from a study of CD8 T cells in ankylosing spondylitis. Study observations and caveats: Disease-associated clones were CD8+ and fairly uncommon in peripheral blood. Blood from ankylosing spondylitis patients appeared to carry a characteristic roughly 8-variant TCR beta motif. The clones that were linked to disease were reported to be significantly enriched in matched synovial fluid samples from ankylosing spondylitis patients. Before this, some motif variants had been reported in reactive arthritis synovial fluid and blood.

5'-RACE, quantitative and with molecular barcodes, yielded the TCR beta libraries. TCRdb analysed the 5' RACE reads with MiXCR anew, one entry per CDR3 protein. Among approximately 520,000 distinct CDR3 sequences listed, 5.3% were seen once. Deletions cut 0 bases from V and 7 bases from J, with 14 bases between. CDR1 and CDR2 from the germline V gene are SGDLS and YYNGEE. The CDR3 loop spans 15 amino acids. This clonotype was counted at least ten times. Its antigen is not known. V is TRBV9 and J is TRBJ2-1; D is perhaps TRBD2 (6 bases). The sequence was obtained from a male donor with ankylosing spondylitis. Sample: blood, either unsorted or a sorted T cell fraction (not recorded which). The CDR3 DNA reads as TGTGCCAGCAGCGTAGGATCTAGCGTTAGTAATGAGCAGTTCTTC. Amino acid sequence: CASSVGSSVSNEQFF.